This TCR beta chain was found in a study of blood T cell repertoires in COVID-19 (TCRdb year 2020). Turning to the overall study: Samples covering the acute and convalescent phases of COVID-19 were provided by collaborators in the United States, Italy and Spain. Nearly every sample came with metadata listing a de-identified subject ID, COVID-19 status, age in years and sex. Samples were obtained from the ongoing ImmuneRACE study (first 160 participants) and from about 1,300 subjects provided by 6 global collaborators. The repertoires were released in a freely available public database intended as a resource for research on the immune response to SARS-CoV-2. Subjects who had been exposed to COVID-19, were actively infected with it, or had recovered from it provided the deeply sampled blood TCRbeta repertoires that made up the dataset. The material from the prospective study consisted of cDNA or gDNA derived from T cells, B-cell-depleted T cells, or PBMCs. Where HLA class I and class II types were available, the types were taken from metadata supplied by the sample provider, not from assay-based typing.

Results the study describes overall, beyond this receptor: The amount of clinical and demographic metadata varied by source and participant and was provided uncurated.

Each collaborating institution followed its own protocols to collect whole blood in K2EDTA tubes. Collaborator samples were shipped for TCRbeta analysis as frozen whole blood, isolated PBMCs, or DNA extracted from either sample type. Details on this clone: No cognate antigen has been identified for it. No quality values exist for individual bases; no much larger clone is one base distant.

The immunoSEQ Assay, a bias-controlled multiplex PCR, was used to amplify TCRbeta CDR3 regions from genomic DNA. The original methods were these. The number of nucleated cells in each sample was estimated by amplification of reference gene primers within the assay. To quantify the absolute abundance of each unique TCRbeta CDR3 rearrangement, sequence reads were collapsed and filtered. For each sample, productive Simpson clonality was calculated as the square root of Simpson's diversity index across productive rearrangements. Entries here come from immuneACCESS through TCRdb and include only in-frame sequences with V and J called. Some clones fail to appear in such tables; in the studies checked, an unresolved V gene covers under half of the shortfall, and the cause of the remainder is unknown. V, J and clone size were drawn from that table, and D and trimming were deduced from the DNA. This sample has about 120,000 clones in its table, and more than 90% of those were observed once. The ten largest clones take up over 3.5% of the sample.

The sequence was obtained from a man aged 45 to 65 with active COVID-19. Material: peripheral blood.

CDR3 sequence: CASSLVQVDGAFF. The sequenced DNA is TGTGCCAGCAGCTTAGTACAGGTCGATGGAGCTTTCTTT. In this chain, TRBV7-2 is recombined with TRBJ1-1; a weak D assignment points to TRBD1 (5 bases agree). Trimming at the junction amounts to 1 base on V and 10 bases on J, and the germline ends lie 13 bases apart. Sequences SGHTA (CDR1) and FQGNSA (CDR2) are obtained from the germline V gene. The cysteine opens and the phenylalanine closes a CDR3 of 13 amino acids. Only the CDR3 region is kept as DNA, spanning 39 bases read in frame from base 1.